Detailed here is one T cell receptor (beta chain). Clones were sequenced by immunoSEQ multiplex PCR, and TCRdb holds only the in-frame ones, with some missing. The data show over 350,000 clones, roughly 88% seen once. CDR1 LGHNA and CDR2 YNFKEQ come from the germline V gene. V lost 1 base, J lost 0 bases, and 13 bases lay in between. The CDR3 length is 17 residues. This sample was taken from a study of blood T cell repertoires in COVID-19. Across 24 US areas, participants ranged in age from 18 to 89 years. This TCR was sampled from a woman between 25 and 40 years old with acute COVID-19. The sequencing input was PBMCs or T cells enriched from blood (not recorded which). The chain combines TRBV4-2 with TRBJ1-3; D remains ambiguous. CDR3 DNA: TGTGCCAGCAGCCAAGCTCTCGGAGGTAGCTCTGGAAACACCATATATTTT. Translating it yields CASSQALGGSSGNTIYF.